A selection of T cell receptor beta chains follows, all from one sample in a study of shared clonotypes between healthy human individuals. Here immunoSEQ multiplex PCR was the method, and the copy in TCRdb shows in-frame clones only, minus some. This sample has around 990,000 clones, with roughly 80% found just once. Specimen: memory CD4+ T cells from PBMCs. These receptors all stem from a man aged 18 to 29 in good health. Some clones in this sample may be carry-over from other donors' samples. The CDR3 runs from the conserved cysteine through the conserved F or W. The D gene is left open where the match is weak. Some rows mark clone size as missing; the rest say once, few, many or name a class of expanded clone.

v_call,clone_size,d_call,j_call,cdr3_aa,cdr3_nt
TRBV27,.,.,TRBJ1-3,CASSMSYPGNTIYF,TGTGCCAGCAGTATGAGTTACCCTGGAAACACCATATATTTT
TRBV30,.,.,TRBJ1-2,CAWSRGGGYTF,TGTGCCTGGTCCCGGGGGGGCGGCTACACCTTC
TRBV27,.,.,TRBJ2-4,CASRGNLAKNIQYF,TGTGCCAGCCGCGGAAATCTAGCCAAAAACATTCAGTACTTC
TRBV6-1,.,.,TRBJ2-7,CASSPTHSQDYEQYF,TGTGCCAGCAGTCCTACGCACAGTCAAGACTACGAGCAGTACTTC
TRBV5-4,.,TRBD1,TRBJ1-2,CASSLEGGLANYGYTF,TGTGCCAGCAGCTTGGAAGGGGGCCTAGCTAACTATGGCTACACCTTC
TRBV19,.,.,TRBJ1-1,CASSMSPTFEAFF,TGTGCCAGTAGTATGAGCCCGACTTTTGAAGCTTTCTTT
TRBV29-1,few,.,TRBJ1-2,CSVDTSKGGDYGYTF,TGCAGCGTTGACACTTCGAAGGGCGGGGACTATGGCTACACCTTC
TRBV6-5,once,.,TRBJ2-7,CAALGVKGEQYF,TGTGCCGCTCTCGGGGTGAAAGGCGAGCAGTACTTC
TRBV11-2,few,.,TRBJ1-5,CASSYTTGQPQHF,TGTGCCAGCAGCTATACGACTGGTCAGCCCCAGCATTTT
TRBV20-1,.,.,TRBJ1-2,CSYKGDYGYTF,TGCAGTTACAAGGGTGACTATGGCTACACCTTC
TRBV2,.,.,TRBJ2-2,CASNGQGGTGELFF,TGTGCCAGCAACGGGCAGGGGGGTACCGGGGAGCTGTTTTTT
TRBV10-1,.,.,TRBJ2-5,CASSDSSRGETQYF,TGCGCCAGCAGTGATTCATCCCGGGGGGAGACCCAGTACTTC
TRBV28,.,.,TRBJ1-2,CASRIRTGRHGYTF,TGTGCCAGCAGGATACGAACAGGGAGGCATGGCTACACCTTC
TRBV29-1,.,.,TRBJ2-3,CSVNSGDWGTDTQYF,TGCAGCGTTAACTCGGGGGACTGGGGTACAGATACGCAGTATTTT
TRBV10-3,.,.,TRBJ2-4,CAIRGGGSKNIQYF,TGTGCCATCAGGGGGGGCGGCTCCAAAAACATTCAGTACTTC
TRBV9,once,.,TRBJ2-3,CASSPHTDTQYF,TGTGCCAGCAGCCCCCACACAGATACGCAGTATTTT
TRBV9,.,.,TRBJ2-6,CASSAQSPSGANVLTF,TGTGCCAGCAGCGCGCAGTCGCCCTCTGGGGCCAACGTCCTGACTTTC
TRBV2,.,.,TRBJ2-1,CASRSQGRGSDEQFF,TGTGCCAGCAGATCCCAGGGGCGGGGTTCGGATGAGCAGTTCTTC
TRBV14,.,.,TRBJ2-2,CASSPWGPGELFF,TGTGCCAGCAGCCCTTGGGGGCCCGGGGAGCTGTTTTTT
TRBV14,.,.,TRBJ2-3,CASSQVSLAVEWGTQYF,TGTGCCAGCAGCCAAGTTTCGCTTGCGGTGGAATGGGGGACGCAGTATTTT
TRBV28,.,TRBD1,TRBJ2-7,CASSLLGQGSREQYF,TGTGCCAGCAGTTTACTGGGACAGGGGTCTAGAGAGCAGTACTTC
TRBV6-1,.,.,TRBJ1-5,CASRPWAGQGQPQHF,TGTGCCAGCAGACCCTGGGCAGGGCAGGGCCAGCCCCAGCATTTT
TRBV28,.,.,TRBJ1-5,CASSLDHQPQHF,TGTGCCAGCAGTTTAGACCATCAGCCCCAGCATTTT
TRBV28,few,.,TRBJ1-6,CASSRDSNSPLHF,TGTGCCAGCAGTCGGGACTCTAATTCACCCCTCCACTTT
TRBV2,once,TRBD2,TRBJ2-3,CASCLAGVTDTQYF,TGTGCCAGCTGCCTAGCGGGAGTCACAGATACGCAGTATTTT
TRBV28,once,.,TRBJ1-1,CASMEWQRGWEAFF,TGTGCCAGCATGGAGTGGCAGAGGGGCTGGGAAGCTTTCTTT
TRBV7-9,.,.,TRBJ1-2,CASDPFDANYGYTF,TGTGCCAGCGACCCTTTCGACGCTAACTATGGCTACACCTTC
TRBV6-1,.,.,TRBJ1-1,CASSERQNTEAFF,TGTGCCAGCAGTGAAAGGCAGAACACTGAAGCTTTCTTT
TRBV10-1,once,TRBD1,TRBJ2-6,CASEDRAGANVLTF,TGCGCCAGCGAGGACAGGGCTGGGGCCAACGTCCTGACTTTC
TRBV27,.,.,TRBJ1-1,CASSFRERGTEAFF,TGTGCCAGCAGTTTCAGGGAGAGGGGCACTGAAGCTTTCTTT
TRBV7-9,.,TRBD2,TRBJ2-3,CASSTGTGGNTDTQYF,TGTGCCAGCAGCACCGGGACGGGGGGAAACACAGATACGCAGTATTTT
TRBV29-1,.,TRBD1,TRBJ1-1,CSVHRGLATEAFF,TGCAGCGTGCACAGGGGGCTAGCCACTGAAGCTTTCTTT
TRBV5-4,.,TRBD1,TRBJ2-7,CASSLGGGLSYEQYF,TGTGCCAGCAGCTTGGGAGGGGGCTTGAGCTACGAGCAGTACTTC
TRBV28,.,TRBD1,TRBJ2-3,CASSNPTGGRAQYF,TGTGCCAGCAGTAACCCCACAGGGGGCCGGGCGCAGTATTTT
TRBV7-8,.,.,TRBJ2-5,CASSLAGPGGQETQYF,TGTGCCAGCAGCTTAGCTGGGCCCGGGGGTCAAGAGACCCAGTACTTC
TRBV28,.,.,TRBJ1-2,CASTLRGVGGYTF,TGTGCCAGCACCCTACGGGGGGTCGGGGGCTACACCTTC
TRBV5-4,.,.,TRBJ2-3,CASSLGPGDTQYF,TGTGCCAGCAGCTTGGGCCCAGGAGATACGCAGTATTTT
TRBV5-1,.,TRBD1,TRBJ2-7,CASSLGSTGSNEQYF,TGCGCCAGCAGCTTGGGGTCGACAGGGAGTAACGAGCAGTACTTC
TRBV2,.,.,TRBJ2-1,CASSSWAGLHNEQFF,TGTGCCAGCAGTTCCTGGGCCGGGCTTCACAATGAGCAGTTCTTC
TRBV2,once,.,TRBJ2-2,CASSEEGLGELFF,TGTGCCAGCAGTGAAGAGGGCCTCGGGGAGCTGTTTTTT
TRBV28,once,TRBD2,TRBJ2-7,CASSSPSSGRAIGEQYF,TGTGCCAGCAGTTCCCCGTCGTCGGGGAGGGCCATCGGCGAGCAGTACTTC
TRBV29-1,.,.,TRBJ1-1,CSVEDYDSGAFF,TGCAGCGTTGAAGATTATGACAGTGGAGCTTTCTTT
TRBV6-1,.,.,TRBJ2-7,CASSDLSEKQYF,TGTGCCAGCAGTGATCTTAGCGAGAAGCAGTACTTC
TRBV19,.,TRBD2,TRBJ2-3,CATGPWTSGRAASPQDTQYF,TGTGCCACCGGCCCGTGGACTAGCGGGAGGGCCGCCTCGCCGCAGGATACGCAGTATTTT
TRBV7-9,.,.,TRBJ1-3,CASSYMTLFSGNTIYF,TGTGCCAGCAGTTACATGACACTATTCTCTGGAAACACCATATATTTT
TRBV30,.,TRBD1,TRBJ1-6,CAWRPPGGNSPLHF,TGTGCCTGGAGACCCCCAGGGGGGAATTCACCCCTCCACTTT
TRBV7-9,.,TRBD2,TRBJ2-5,CASSPRASGQQETQYF,TGTGCCAGCAGCCCCCGCGCTAGCGGGCAGCAAGAGACCCAGTACTTC